The clone carrying this T cell receptor beta chain has just one count. The protocol was immunoSEQ multiplex PCR, while the TCRdb copy is restricted to in-frame clones and leaves out a portion. The table has roughly 700,000 clones, about 74% seen once. The data are from a study of shared clonotypes between healthy human individuals. The CDR3 is made up of 13 amino acids. CDR1 is SQVTM and CDR2 is ANQGSEA in the germline V gene. The ends were cut back, 5 bases at V and 4 bases at J, with 9 bases in the middle. The sequencing sample was made of memory CD4+ T cells sorted from blood. As for subset: CD45RA-negative fraction. The source is a woman in her 30s in good health. The chain recombines TRBV29-1 with TRBJ2-6; no clear D. In DNA, the CDR3 is TGCAGCGTTTTTTATGCCGGGGCCAACGTCCTGACTTTC. Translating gives CSVFYAGANVLTF.